These 26 T cell receptor beta chains share one sample of origin, sequenced in a study of CD8 T cells in Susac syndrome. RNA was extracted with the RNeasy kit, and a quantity of roughly 0.5 to 1 ug was reverse transcribed using random hexamers. TCRdb independently ran MiXCR on the immunoSEQ multiplex PCR reads; one entry per CDR3 protein. The table lists hundreds of thousands of distinct CDR3 sequences, less than 96% of them singletons, with approximately 0.094% in the top ten. The sample taken for sequencing was CD4+ T cells from PBMCs. Every receptor here comes from a human donor with Susac syndrome.

This clonotype has only a few counts. The chain employs TRBV7-9 and TRBJ2-1, with TRBD1 identical over 8 bases. Germline values: CDR1 SEHNR, CDR2 FQNEAQ (reference sequence). The CDR3 sequence is 17 residues long. V gave up 3 bases and J gave up 0 bases; unmatched junction bases: 7. The CDR3 bases are TGTGCCAGCAGCTTGACAGGGGTACGGAGCTCCTACAATGAGCAGTTCTTC. Translation: CASSLTGVRSSYNEQFF.

The chain uses TRBV6-6 and TRBJ2-5; D may be TRBD1 (7 bases). The CDR3 covers 15 residues. CDR1 is MNHNY and CDR2 is SVGAGI in the germline V gene (reference sequence). Trimming pared 6 bases from V and 1 base from J, leaving 15 bases between. CDR3 in DNA: TGTGCCAGCAGGCCCAACAGGGGACTCCAAGAGACCCAGTACTTC. Amino acids: CASRPNRGLQETQYF.

The V call is TRBV27, the J call TRBJ2-7; TRBD2 might be the D (6 bases). The V end lost 5 bases, the J end lost 0 bases, and 14 bases lay between the germline ends. CDR3 length equals 15 residues. CDR1 and CDR2 from the germline V gene are MNHEY and SMNVEV (reference sequence). CDR3 amino acids: CASSPHGGSSYEQYF. The CDR3 nucleotides are TGTGCCAGCAGTCCTCATGGGGGGTCCTCCTACGAGCAGTACTTC.

This chain joins TRBV14 and TRBJ1-1, with D unresolved. The V end lost 3 bases, the J end lost 1 base, and 12 bases lay between the germline ends. Germline CDR1 SGHDN, CDR2 FVKESK. CDR3 length equals 15 residues. The CDR3: CASSQGRVWNTEAFF. Written as DNA, the CDR3 is TGTGCCAGCAGCCAGGGGAGGGTCTGGAACACTGAAGCTTTCTTT.

This clonotype was recorded only once. The rearrangement uses TRBV28 and TRBJ2-4; possible D gene TRBD1, 6 bases. The ends were cut back, 6 bases at V and 7 bases at J, with 13 bases in the middle. The CDR3 contains 13 residues. Germline-derived CDR1 and CDR2 are MDHEN and SYDVKM. As DNA, the CDR3 is TGTGCCAGCAGAACAGGGTCAAGGAACATTCAGTACTTC. It translates to CASRTGSRNIQYF.

V usage is TRBV29-1 and J usage is TRBJ2-5; perhaps TRBD1 as D (7 bases). Germline V gene sequence: CDR1 SQVTM, CDR2 ANQGSEA. V was shortened by 6 bases and J by 4 bases, with 21 bases between the two germline ends. The CDR3 length is 15 residues. The CDR3 DNA sequence: TGCAGCGTGGGGGGTCAGACAGGGTACGGAGAGACCCAGTACTTC. It encodes CSVGGQTGYGETQYF.

J is TRBJ1-5 and V is TRBV2; TRBD1 matches 7 bases. Germline V CDR1 and CDR2: SNHLY, FYNNEI. Trimming took 7 bases from V and 7 from J; bases not matched to a gene: 7. The CDR3 covers 13 residues. The CDR3 loop is CASIRDSNQPQHF. CDR3 DNA sequence: TGTGCCAGCATTCGGGACAGTAACCAGCCCCAGCATTTT.

CDR3 DNA: TGCAGTGCCCGGACCCTTAGCAATCAGCCCCAGCATTTT. It codes for CSARTLSNQPQHF. The chain couples TRBV20-1 to TRBJ1-5; D is uncertain. The CDR3 length is 13 residues. In germline, CDR1 is DFQATT, CDR2 SNEGSKA (reference sequence). Between the trimmed V and J ends, which lost 6 bases and 0 bases, there was a span of 9 bases.

The chain links TRBV7-9 to TRBJ1-4; the match to TRBD1 covers 8 bases. J gave up 8 bases and V 3 bases, and 5 bases lay outside the gene matches. There are 14 residues in the CDR3. Germline loops: CDR1 SEHNR, CDR2 FQNEAQ (reference sequence). CDR3 loop: CASSFGRGQEKLFF. CDR3 DNA sequence: TGTGCCAGCAGCTTCGGCAGGGGGCAGGAAAAACTGTTTTTT.

The V gene is TRBV12-3 or TRBV12-4, the J gene TRBJ1-2; D ambiguous. CDR3 length: 11 residues. V was cut by 10 bases and J by 3 bases, with 9 bases left in between. The CDR3, as DNA: TGTGCCACCACCCTGGACTATGGCTACACCTTC. Translating gives CATTLDYGYTF.

V usage is TRBV18 and J usage is TRBJ2-7; 7 bases map to TRBD2. The CDR3 runs to 14 residues. Trimming cost V 2 bases and J 2 bases; bases outside gene matches: 3. Per the germline V gene, CDR1 is KGHSH and CDR2 is LQKENI. DNA of the CDR3: TGTGCCAGCTCACCAACGCTAGCGGCCTACGAGCAGTACTTC. It yields the protein CASSPTLAAYEQYF.

V gene TRBV20-1 combines with J gene TRBJ2-3, with D perhaps matching TRBD1 (6 bases). CDR1 and CDR2 from the germline V gene are DFQATT and SNEGSKA (reference sequence). V was trimmed by 6 bases and J by 0 bases, leaving 13 bases between them. CDR3 length: 14 amino acids. The CDR3 is CSAPGQTSTDTQYF. The CDR3 DNA follows: TGCAGTGCCCCAGGACAGACAAGCACAGATACGCAGTATTTT.

The chain is built from TRBV15 and TRBJ2-4; possible D gene TRBD1, 6 bases. Trimming shortened V by 1 base and J by 9 bases, and 28 bases separated the two germline ends. CDR1 and CDR2 (germline): LNHNV, YYDKDF (reference sequence). The CDR3 extends over 19 amino acids. CDR3 loop: CATSRGGHSLGPGFGIQYF. CDR3 in DNA: TGTGCCACCAGCAGAGGGGGACACAGCCTCGGGCCCGGATTTGGCATTCAGTACTTC.

V is TRBV20-1 and J is TRBJ2-3; the match to TRBD2 covers 8 bases. This CDR3 spans 17 amino acids. CDR1 and CDR2 (germline): DFQATT, SNEGSKA (reference sequence). Losses at the gene ends were 1 base for V and 11 bases for J; bases not matched to a gene: 20. CDR3: CSARASGGTQAQREQYF. The CDR3 DNA reads as TGCAGTGCTAGAGCCTCGGGAGGGACTCAAGCACAGAGGGAGCAGTATTTT.

The J gene is TRBJ2-5, the V gene TRBV28; 10 bases map to TRBD1. Trimming removed 8 bases from V and 7 bases from J; junction bases left unmatched: 13. Germline loops: CDR1 MDHEN, CDR2 SYDVKM. There are 15 residues in the CDR3. The CDR3 reads CASADRGRLSATQYF. CDR3 in DNA: TGTGCCAGCGCCGACAGGGGGCGCCTCTCGGCGACCCAGTACTTC.

This chain joins TRBV11-2 and TRBJ2-5; 11 nucleotides align to TRBD1. This CDR3 has 17 amino acids. The V gene's germline CDR1 is SGHAT and CDR2 FQNNGV. J was trimmed by 4 bases and V by 0 bases; bases with no gene match: 7. CDR3 DNA: TGTGCCAGCAGCTTAGATCCTTGGACAGGGGGCGCAGAGACCCAGTACTTC. Encoded protein: CASSLDPWTGGAETQYF. The whole variable domain, filled in from reference TRBV11-2 and TRBJ2-5, reads EAGVAQSPRYKIIEKRQSVAFWCNPISGHATLYWYQQILGQGPKLLIQFQNNGVVDDSQLPKDRFSAERLKGVDSTLKIQPAKLEDSAVYLCASSLDPWTGGAETQYFGPGTRLLVL.

This CDR3 reads CASRAGLTGINEQFF. The CDR3 region has the DNA TGCGCCAGCAGGGCGGGGTTGACAGGGATCAATGAGCAGTTCTTC. The V and J genes are TRBV4-1 and TRBJ2-1; D perhaps matches TRBD1 (7 bases). The CDR3 length is 15 residues. Deletions cut 6 bases from V and 6 bases from J, with 18 bases between. CDR1 and CDR2 (germline): MGHRA, YSYEKL.

The table lists this clonotype with a count of one. The chain is built from TRBV28 and TRBJ1-2, with 7 nucleotides matching TRBD1. Per the germline V gene, CDR1 is MDHEN and CDR2 is SYDVKM. V was pared by 2 bases and J by 4 bases, with 10 bases of the junction left unmatched. The CDR3 consists of 16 residues. This CDR3 reads CASSLLTGQISYGYTF. The CDR3 nucleotides are TGTGCCAGCAGTTTACTTACGGGACAGATCTCCTATGGCTACACCTTC.

The chain combines TRBV11-2 with TRBJ2-7; the D gene is possibly TRBD2 (6 bases). Germline assignment: CDR1 SGHAT and CDR2 FQNNGV. The CDR3 loop spans 16 amino acids. The V end lost 5 bases, the J end lost 3 bases, and 20 bases lay between the germline ends. CDR3 in amino acids: CASSPSGTQGLYEQYF. In DNA, the CDR3 is TGTGCCAGCAGCCCATCGGGGACTCAAGGGCTCTACGAGCAGTACTTC.

V and J are TRBV15 and TRBJ2-1, with 8 bases matching TRBD2. The germline V gene encodes CDR1 LNHNV and CDR2 YYDKDF (reference sequence). The ends lost 0 bases at V and 7 bases at J; junction bases unmatched: 14. The CDR3 loop spans 18 amino acids. Here the CDR3 DNA reads TGTGCCACCAGCAGAGATTCCTTAGCGGGAAGGGGTTGGAATGAGCAGTTCTTC. Encoded protein: CATSRDSLAGRGWNEQFF.

The V gene is TRBV9, the J gene TRBJ1-2; maybe TRBD1 (5 bases). Germline CDR1 is SGDLS and CDR2 is YYNGEE. The CDR3 consists of 16 residues. V gave up 0 bases and J gave up 4 bases, with 16 bases separating them. The CDR3 loop reads CASSVALGGLSYGYTF. The CDR3 nucleotides read TGTGCCAGCAGCGTAGCTCTGGGGGGATTGAGCTATGGCTACACCTTC.

J is TRBJ2-7 and V is TRBV7-6; possible D gene TRBD2, 6 bases. V dropped 1 base and J dropped 2 bases, with 18 bases sitting between them. The germline CDR1 and CDR2 sequences are SGHVS and FNYEAQ. The CDR3 totals 17 residues. The CDR3 spells CASSLVGGTPEPYEQYF. The CDR3 bases are TGTGCCAGCAGCTTAGTCGGCGGGACTCCGGAGCCCTACGAGCAGTACTTC. The full variable domain, in which reference TRBV7-6 and TRBJ2-7 provide the parts outside the CDR3, is GAGVSQSPRYKVTKRGQDVALRCDPISGHVSLYWYRQALGQGPEFLTYFNYEAQQDKSGLPNDRFSAERPEGSISTLTIQRTEQRDSAMYRCASSLVGGTPEPYEQYFGPGTRLTVT.

This clonotype was picked up one time. The CDR3 nucleotides read TGTGCCAGCTCACCACGAACTAGCGGCGAAGAGACCCAGTACTTC. This translates into CASSPRTSGEETQYF. The rearrangement uses TRBV18 and TRBJ2-5, with 8 bases lining up with TRBD2. CDR1 KGHSH and CDR2 LQKENI come from the germline V gene. After removal of 1 base from V and 3 bases from J, the junction contained 4 bases not matched to a gene. CDR3 size: 15 residues.

The V gene is TRBV29-1, the J gene TRBJ2-7, with 7 positions matching TRBD2. V gave up 6 bases and J gave up 6 bases; unmatched junction bases: 11. The length of the CDR3 is 13 residues. The germline CDR1 and CDR2 sequences are SQVTM and ANQGSEA. In DNA, the CDR3 is TGCAGCGTGTCTGGCGGGAGTGTGCGCGAGCAGTACTTC. It is translated as CSVSGGSVREQYF.

The chain is built from TRBV7-2 and TRBJ1-2; 8 bases line up with TRBD1. CDR1 is SGHTA and CDR2 is FQGNSA in the germline V gene. J gave up 8 bases and V 5 bases, and 4 bases lay outside the gene matches. The length of the CDR3 is 12 residues. The CDR3 region is CASSLQGVGYTF. CDR3 in DNA: TGTGCCAGCAGCCTACAGGGGGTCGGCTACACCTTC.

The chain combines TRBV20-1 with TRBJ2-2; the D is unclear. Trimming pared 0 bases from V and 0 bases from J, leaving 11 bases between. From germline, CDR1 is DFQATT and CDR2 SNEGSKA (reference sequence). This CDR3 contains 16 residues. The CDR3 bases are TGCAGTGCTAGAGATGCTCGGCGGCCGAACACCGGGGAGCTGTTTTTT. Amino acid sequence: CSARDARRPNTGELFF.